The clone carrying this TCR beta chain has just one count. Its specificity is not known. Germline assignment: CDR1 MNHNY and CDR2 SVGAGI (reference sequence). The CDR3 consists of 15 residues. V shed 0 bases, J shed 5 bases, and the junction held 5 bases outside the gene matches. This sample is part of a study of cytomegalovirus exposure and HLA in healthy donors. Study overall: The 130 or so validation repertoires, a later analysis reported, used the same platform as the 600 to 850 repertoires from the first cohort. Broader study findings: Among TCR sequences, most were rare, though some public TCRs appeared in many donors. According to a later analysis, TCR clusters from the first cohort tended to co-occur in the 120 or so validation repertoires.

Assay: immunoSEQ multiplex PCR; the TCRdb copy retains only in-frame clones and omits some. The sample includes under 95,000 clones, approximately 94% of them seen just once. The sequencing input was PBMCs. The sequence was collected from a young woman in good health and CMV-seropositive. The chain recombines TRBV6-6 with TRBJ2-5; 8 bases align to TRBD1. The CDR3 here is CASSYSIAGGETQYF. CDR3 nucleotide sequence: TGTGCCAGCAGTTACTCGATCGCAGGGGGCGAGACCCAGTACTTC.